This is a list of T cell receptor beta chains from one sample in a study of T cell responses to AZD1222 COVID-19 vaccine. Sequencing used immunoSEQ multiplex PCR; TCRdb keeps in-frame clones, though not all of them. The profile covers 26,000 or so clones, with around 87% appearing a single time and about 34% taken by the ten largest. Sequencing was performed on peripheral blood, taken 28 days after the second AZD1222 dose. The origin of the receptors is an adult who received the AZD1222 COVID-19 vaccine. The CDR3 runs from the conserved cysteine through the conserved F or W. A D gene is named only where the DNA matches it firmly. Size is omitted from some rows. Given values are once, few, many or a class for expanded clones.

V,size,J,length,D,CDR3,DNA
TRBV19,once,TRBJ2-1,17,TRBD2,CASSIVSGLAVNNEQFF,TGTGCCAGTAGTATAGTATCGGGACTAGCGGTTAACAATGAGCAGTTCTTC
TRBV7-9,NA,TRBJ2-1,13,NA,CASSSAGQPRKFF,TGTGCCAGCAGCTCAGCAGGACAGCCAAGAAAGTTCTTC
TRBV10-3,NA,TRBJ1-1,15,NA,CAISESGQRNTEAFF,TGTGCCATCAGTGAGTCAGGACAGAGGAACACTGAAGCTTTCTTT
TRBV18,NA,TRBJ2-7,13,NA,CASSQSPSYEQYF,TGTGCCAGCTCACAGAGCCCCTCCTACGAGCAGTACTTC
TRBV28,NA,TRBJ2-3,13,NA,CAAISASTDTQYF,TGTGCCGCGATTAGCGCTAGCACAGATACGCAGTATTTT
TRBV7-2,NA,TRBJ2-5,14,NA,CASSFPDRGETQYF,TGTGCCAGCAGCTTTCCGGACCGCGGGGAGACCCAGTACTTC
TRBV10-3,NA,TRBJ2-7,16,NA,CAISVTGDSESYEQYF,TGTGCCATCAGTGTCACGGGGGATTCGGAATCCTACGAGCAGTACTTC
TRBV7-6,NA,TRBJ1-4,14,TRBD1,CASSSGTGREKLFF,TGTGCCAGCAGCTCCGGGACAGGGCGGGAAAAACTGTTTTTT
TRBV3-1/TRBV3-2,NA,TRBJ2-7,15,TRBD2,CASSHLTSGNYEQYF,TGTGCCAGCAGCCACCTGACTAGCGGGAACTACGAGCAGTACTTC
TRBV12-3/TRBV12-4,NA,TRBJ2-5,13,NA,CASSLGLRETQYF,TGTGCCAGCAGTTTAGGGCTTCGAGAGACCCAGTACTTC
TRBV3-1/TRBV3-2,NA,TRBJ1-2,14,NA,CASSIDAANYGYTF,TGTGCCAGCAGCATCGACGCGGCTAACTATGGCTACACCTTC
TRBV5-1,NA,TRBJ1-1,13,NA,CASSLWGNTEAFF,TGCGCCAGCAGCTTGTGGGGGAACACTGAAGCTTTCTTT
TRBV7-9,NA,TRBJ2-3,13,NA,CASSFLDYPAQYF,TGTGCCAGCAGCTTCCTCGACTATCCAGCGCAGTATTTT
TRBV21-1,NA,TRBJ2-7,13,NA,CASVRRTGDEQYF,TGTGCCAGCGTTCGGCGGACAGGGGACGAGCAGTACTTC
TRBV6-5,NA,TRBJ2-3,11,NA,CASSFLDTQYF,TGTGCCAGCAGTTTTTTGGATACGCAGTATTTT
TRBV10-3,NA,TRBJ2-1,15,TRBD2,CAISASSGRAGEQFF,TGTGCCATCAGTGCAAGTAGCGGGAGGGCGGGTGAGCAGTTCTTC
TRBV5-1,NA,TRBJ2-3,14,TRBD1,CASSWTGGSDTQYF,TGCGCCAGCAGCTGGACAGGGGGCTCAGATACGCAGTATTTT
TRBV6-5,NA,TRBJ2-7,15,TRBD2,CASSLAGGPSYEQYF,TGTGCCAGCAGTTTAGCGGGAGGTCCCTCCTACGAGCAGTACTTC
TRBV28,NA,TRBJ1-4,16,NA,CASSLTGATTNEKLFF,TGTGCCAGCAGTTTAACCGGCGCTACAACTAATGAAAAACTGTTTTTT
TRBV28,NA,TRBJ2-3,13,NA,CASSPGQTDTQYF,TGTGCCAGCAGTCCCGGACAGACAGATACGCAGTATTTT
TRBV2,NA,TRBJ1-4,15,TRBD1,CASSEMGQTNEKLFF,TGTGCCAGCAGTGAGATGGGACAGACGAATGAAAAACTGTTTTTT
TRBV6-1,NA,TRBJ1-1,13,NA,CASSDSENTEAFF,TGTGCCAGCAGTGATTCGGAGAACACTGAAGCTTTCTTT
TRBV7-3,NA,TRBJ2-3,16,TRBD2,CASSPRLAGGTDTQYF,TGTGCCAGCAGCCCAAGACTAGCGGGAGGCACAGATACGCAGTATTTT
TRBV12-3/TRBV12-4,NA,TRBJ2-1,11,NA,CASSSGAGQFF,TGTGCCAGCAGTTCGGGCGCCGGGCAGTTCTTC
TRBV6-5,once,TRBJ1-1,13,NA,CASSLLGATEAFF,TGTGCCAGCAGTCTTTTGGGGGCCACTGAAGCTTTCTTT
TRBV27,NA,TRBJ2-3,14,TRBD2,CASSVGTSGNTQYF,TGTGCCAGCAGCGTCGGGACTAGCGGGAATACGCAGTATTTT
TRBV28,NA,TRBJ2-1,13,NA,CASGVVGRGEQFF,TGTGCCAGCGGTGTCGTGGGACGTGGTGAGCAGTTCTTC
TRBV6-5,NA,TRBJ1-5,13,NA,CASSYGDNQPQHF,TGTGCCAGCAGTTACGGGGACAATCAGCCCCAGCATTTT
TRBV2,NA,TRBJ2-3,13,TRBD2,CASSRGGGNTQYF,TGTGCCAGCAGTAGAGGCGGGGGGAATACGCAGTATTTT
TRBV11-2,NA,TRBJ1-2,13,NA,CASSLARGEGYTF,TGTGCCAGCAGCTTAGCTAGGGGCGAGGGCTACACCTTC
TRBV7-9,NA,TRBJ1-2,15,NA,CASSASGASNYGYTF,TGTGCCAGCAGCGCCAGCGGAGCTTCCAACTATGGCTACACCTTC
TRBV19,NA,TRBJ1-4,11,NA,CASSVTRRLFF,TGTGCCAGTAGTGTGACAAGGAGACTGTTTTTT
TRBV10-3,NA,TRBJ2-3,16,TRBD2,CAISWGLAFGTDTQYF,TGTGCCATCAGTTGGGGACTAGCGTTCGGCACAGATACGCAGTATTTT
TRBV2,NA,TRBJ1-2,15,NA,CASSLSWTEVYGYTF,TGTGCCAGCAGTCTCTCCTGGACGGAGGTCTATGGCTACACCTTC
TRBV7-7,NA,TRBJ2-7,15,TRBD1,CASSPGQGLSYEQYF,TGTGCTAGCAGCCCGGGACAGGGGTTATCGTACGAGCAGTACTTC
TRBV24-1,NA,TRBJ2-1,13,TRBD2,CATQRAGGGEQFF,TGTGCCACCCAACGCGCGGGAGGAGGTGAGCAGTTCTTC
TRBV14,NA,TRBJ2-6,21,TRBD1,CASSPRDRAYHFGSGANVLTF,TGTGCCAGCAGCCCCAGGGACAGGGCGTACCATTTTGGCTCTGGGGCCAACGTCCTGACTTTC
TRBV5-1,NA,TRBJ1-2,14,NA,CASSSGGENYGYTF,TGCGCCAGCAGCTCAGGTGGGGAGAACTATGGCTACACCTTC
TRBV5-5,once,TRBJ2-7,15,NA,CASSLGVWGSYEQYF,TGTGCCAGCAGCTTGGGAGTTTGGGGCTCCTACGAGCAGTACTTC
TRBV30,once,TRBJ1-1,11,NA,CALTVYTEAFF,TGTGCTTTGACAGTATACACTGAAGCTTTCTTT
TRBV7-9,NA,TRBJ2-7,13,NA,CASSTTSVEEQYF,TGTGCCAGCTCCACGACGTCGGTGGAGGAGCAGTACTTC
TRBV19,NA,TRBJ2-1,15,TRBD1,CASSLGTGSYNEQFF,TGTGCCAGTAGTCTTGGGACAGGGTCTTACAATGAGCAGTTCTTC
TRBV9,NA,TRBJ1-2,13,NA,CASSVTGNWGYTF,TGTGCCAGCAGCGTAACAGGGAATTGGGGCTACACCTTC